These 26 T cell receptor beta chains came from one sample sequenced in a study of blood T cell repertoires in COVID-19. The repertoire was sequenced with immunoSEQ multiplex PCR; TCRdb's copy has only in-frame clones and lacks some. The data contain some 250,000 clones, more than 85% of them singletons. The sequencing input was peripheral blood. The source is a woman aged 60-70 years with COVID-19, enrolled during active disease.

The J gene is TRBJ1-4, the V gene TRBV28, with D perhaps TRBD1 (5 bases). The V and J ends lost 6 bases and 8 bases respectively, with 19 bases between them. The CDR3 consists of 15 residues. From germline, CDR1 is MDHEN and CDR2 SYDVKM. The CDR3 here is CASREPGRGEEKLFF. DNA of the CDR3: TGTGCCAGCAGAGAGCCGGGACGCGGGGAAGAAAAACTGTTTTTT.

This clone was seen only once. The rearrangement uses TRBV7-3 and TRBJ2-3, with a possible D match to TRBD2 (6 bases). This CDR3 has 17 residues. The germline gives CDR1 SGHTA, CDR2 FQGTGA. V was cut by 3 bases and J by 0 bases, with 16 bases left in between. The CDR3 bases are TGTGCCAGCAGCTTCGCGTTAGCGGATGCTAGCACAGATACGCAGTATTTT. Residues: CASSFALADASTDTQYF.

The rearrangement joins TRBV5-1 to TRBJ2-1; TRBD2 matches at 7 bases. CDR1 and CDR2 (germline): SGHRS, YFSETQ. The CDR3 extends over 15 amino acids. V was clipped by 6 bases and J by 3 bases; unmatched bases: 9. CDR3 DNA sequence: TGCGCCAGCATGCAAGGCGGGAGCTACTACAATGAGCAGTTCTTC. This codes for CASMQGGSYYNEQFF. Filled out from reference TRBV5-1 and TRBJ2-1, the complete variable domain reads KAGVTQTPRYLIKTRGQQVTLSCSPISGHRSVSWYQQTPGQGLQFLFEYFSETQRNKGNFPGRFSGRQFSNSRSEMNVSTLELGDSALYLCASMQGGSYYNEQFFGPGTRLTVL.

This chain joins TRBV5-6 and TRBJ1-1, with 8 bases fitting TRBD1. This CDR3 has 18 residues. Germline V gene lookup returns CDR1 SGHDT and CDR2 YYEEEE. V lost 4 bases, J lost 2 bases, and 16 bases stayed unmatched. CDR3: CASSLIRGTGLPNTEAFF. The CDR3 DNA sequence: TGTGCCAGCAGCCTTATCCGAGGGACAGGCCTCCCCAACACTGAAGCTTTCTTT.

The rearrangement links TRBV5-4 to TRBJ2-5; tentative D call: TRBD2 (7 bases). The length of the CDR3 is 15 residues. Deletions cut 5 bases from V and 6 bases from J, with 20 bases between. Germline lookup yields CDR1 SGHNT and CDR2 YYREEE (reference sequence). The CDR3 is CASRDGGGEGKTQYF. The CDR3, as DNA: TGTGCCAGCAGGGACGGAGGGGGGGAGGGAAAGACCCAGTACTTC.

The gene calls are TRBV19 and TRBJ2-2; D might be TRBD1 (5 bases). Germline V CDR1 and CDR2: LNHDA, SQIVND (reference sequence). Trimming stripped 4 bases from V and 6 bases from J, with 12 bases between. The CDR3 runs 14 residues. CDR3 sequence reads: CASSTTSTAGELFF. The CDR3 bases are TGTGCCAGTAGTACTACATCGACAGCCGGGGAGCTGTTTTTT. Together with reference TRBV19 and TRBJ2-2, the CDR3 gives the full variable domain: DGGITQSPKYLFRKEGQNVTLSCEQNLNHDAMYWYRQDPGQGLRLIYYSQIVNDFQKGDIAEGYSVSREKKESFPLTVTSAQKNPTAFYLCASSTTSTAGELFFGEGSRLTVL.

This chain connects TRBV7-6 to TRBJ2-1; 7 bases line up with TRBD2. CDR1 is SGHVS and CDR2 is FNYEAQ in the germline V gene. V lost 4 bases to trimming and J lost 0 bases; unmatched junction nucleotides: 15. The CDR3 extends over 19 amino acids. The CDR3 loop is CASSSRLAAPTSSYNEQFF. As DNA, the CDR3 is TGTGCCAGCAGCTCCCGGCTAGCGGCCCCTACCAGCTCCTACAATGAGCAGTTCTTC. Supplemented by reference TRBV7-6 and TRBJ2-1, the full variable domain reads GAGVSQSPRYKVTKRGQDVALRCDPISGHVSLYWYRQALGQGPEFLTYFNYEAQQDKSGLPNDRFSAERPEGSISTLTIQRTEQRDSAMYRCASSSRLAAPTSSYNEQFFGPGTRLTVL.

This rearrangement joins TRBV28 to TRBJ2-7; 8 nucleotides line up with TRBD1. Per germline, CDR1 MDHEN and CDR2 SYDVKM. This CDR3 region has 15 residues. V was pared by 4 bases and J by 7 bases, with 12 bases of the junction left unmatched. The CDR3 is CASSYSGGTLVEQYF. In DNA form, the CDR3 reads TGTGCCAGCAGTTACTCAGGGGGCACCCTGGTGGAGCAGTACTTC.

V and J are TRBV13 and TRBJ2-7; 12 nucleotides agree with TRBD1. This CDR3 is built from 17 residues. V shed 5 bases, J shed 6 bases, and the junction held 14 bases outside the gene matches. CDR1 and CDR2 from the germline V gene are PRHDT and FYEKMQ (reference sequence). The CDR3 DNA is TGTGCCAGCAGCCCACCTGGGGACCGGGACAGGGGGCGCGAGCAGTACTTC. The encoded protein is CASSPPGDRDRGREQYF.

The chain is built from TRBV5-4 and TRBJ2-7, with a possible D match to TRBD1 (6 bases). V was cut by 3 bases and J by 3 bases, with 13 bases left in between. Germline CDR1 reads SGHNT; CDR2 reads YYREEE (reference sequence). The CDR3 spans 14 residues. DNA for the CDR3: TGTGCCAGCAGCTCCCCGGGACAAAACTACGAGCAGTACTTC. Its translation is CASSSPGQNYEQYF.

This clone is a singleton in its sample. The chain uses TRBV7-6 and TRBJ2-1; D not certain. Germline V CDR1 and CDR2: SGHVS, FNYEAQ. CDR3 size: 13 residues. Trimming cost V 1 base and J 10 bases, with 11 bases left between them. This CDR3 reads CASSLGPSLEQFF. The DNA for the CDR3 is TGTGCCAGCAGCTTAGGTCCCTCCCTCGAGCAGTTCTTC.

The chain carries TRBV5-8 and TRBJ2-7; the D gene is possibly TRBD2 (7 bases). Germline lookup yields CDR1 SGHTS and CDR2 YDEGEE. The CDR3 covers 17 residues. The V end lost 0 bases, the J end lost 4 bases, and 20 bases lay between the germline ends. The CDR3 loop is CASSLALHGGARYEQYF. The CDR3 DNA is TGTGCCAGCAGCTTGGCCCTCCATGGGGGGGCGCGGTACGAGCAGTACTTC.

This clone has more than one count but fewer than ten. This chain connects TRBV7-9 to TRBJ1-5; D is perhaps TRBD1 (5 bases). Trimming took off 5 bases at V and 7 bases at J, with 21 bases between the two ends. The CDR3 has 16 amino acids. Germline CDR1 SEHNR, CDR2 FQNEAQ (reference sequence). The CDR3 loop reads CASSAGGQSAFQPQHF. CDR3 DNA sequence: TGTGCCAGCAGCGCGGGGGGTCAGTCGGCATTCCAGCCCCAGCATTTT.

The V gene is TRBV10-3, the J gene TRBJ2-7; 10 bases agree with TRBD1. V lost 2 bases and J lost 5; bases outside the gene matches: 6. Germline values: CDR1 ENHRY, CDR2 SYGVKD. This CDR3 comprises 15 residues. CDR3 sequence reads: CAISEVGTGVHEQYF. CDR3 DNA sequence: TGTGCCATCAGTGAGGTGGGGACAGGGGTCCACGAGCAGTACTTC.

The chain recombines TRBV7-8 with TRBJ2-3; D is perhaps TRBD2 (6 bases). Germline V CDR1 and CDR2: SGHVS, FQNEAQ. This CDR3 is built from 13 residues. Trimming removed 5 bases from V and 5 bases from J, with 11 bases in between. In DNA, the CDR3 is TGTGCCAGCAGCCGACTAGTTGGAGATACGCAGTATTTT. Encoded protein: CASSRLVGDTQYF.

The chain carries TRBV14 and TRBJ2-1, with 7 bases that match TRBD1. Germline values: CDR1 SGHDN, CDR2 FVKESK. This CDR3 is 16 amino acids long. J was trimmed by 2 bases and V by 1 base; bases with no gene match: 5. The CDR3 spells CASSQAGTAAYNEQFF. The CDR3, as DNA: TGTGCCAGCAGCCAAGCAGGGACAGCTGCCTACAATGAGCAGTTCTTC.

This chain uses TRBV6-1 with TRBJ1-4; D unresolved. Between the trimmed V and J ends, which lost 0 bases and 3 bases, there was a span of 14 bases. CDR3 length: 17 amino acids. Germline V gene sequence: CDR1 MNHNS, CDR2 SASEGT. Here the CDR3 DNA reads TGTGCCAGCAGTGAAGCGCGGGTTGGGAAGGCTAATGAAAAACTGTTTTTT. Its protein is CASSEARVGKANEKLFF.

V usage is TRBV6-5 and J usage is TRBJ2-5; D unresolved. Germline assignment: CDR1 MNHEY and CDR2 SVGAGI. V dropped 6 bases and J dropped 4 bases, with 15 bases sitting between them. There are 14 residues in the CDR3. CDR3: CASSPFVAAETQYF. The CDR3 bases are TGTGCCAGCAGCCCGTTTGTGGCTGCAGAGACCCAGTACTTC.

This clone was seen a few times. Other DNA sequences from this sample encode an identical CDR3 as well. The CDR3 nucleotides are TGTGCCAGCAGCCCCGACAGTTACGAGCAGTACTTC. Its translation: CASSPDSYEQYF. This rearrangement joins TRBV11-2 to TRBJ2-7; D is perhaps TRBD1 (5 bases). The length of the CDR3 is 12 residues. V gave up 5 bases and J gave up 4 bases, with 9 bases separating them. Germline V gives CDR1 SGHAT, CDR2 FQNNGV.

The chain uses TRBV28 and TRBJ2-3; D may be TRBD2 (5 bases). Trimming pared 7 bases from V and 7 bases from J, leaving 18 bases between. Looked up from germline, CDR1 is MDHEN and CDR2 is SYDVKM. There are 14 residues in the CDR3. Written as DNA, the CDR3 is TGTGCCAGCACGTTAACAACACGGGGTTATACGCAGTATTTT. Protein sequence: CASTLTTRGYTQYF.

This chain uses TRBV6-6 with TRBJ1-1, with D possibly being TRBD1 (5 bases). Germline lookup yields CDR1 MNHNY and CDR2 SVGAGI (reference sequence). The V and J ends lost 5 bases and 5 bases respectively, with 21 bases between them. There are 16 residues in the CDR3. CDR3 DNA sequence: TGTGCCAGCAGTGTCATAACAGGCCTGGGTGGGACTGAAGCTTTCTTT. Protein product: CASSVITGLGGTEAFF.

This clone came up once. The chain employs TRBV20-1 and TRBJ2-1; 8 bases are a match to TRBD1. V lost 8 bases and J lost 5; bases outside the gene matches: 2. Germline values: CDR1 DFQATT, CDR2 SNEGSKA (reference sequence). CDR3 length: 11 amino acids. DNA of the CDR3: TGCAGTAGGGACAGGAACAATGAGCAGTTCTTC. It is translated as CSRDRNNEQFF.

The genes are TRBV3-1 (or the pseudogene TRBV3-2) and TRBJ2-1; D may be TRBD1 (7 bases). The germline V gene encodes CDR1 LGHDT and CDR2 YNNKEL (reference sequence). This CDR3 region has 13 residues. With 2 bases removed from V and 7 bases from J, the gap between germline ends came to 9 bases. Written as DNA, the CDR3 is TGTGCCAGCAGCCAACCAGGGGGGAATGAGCAGTTCTTC. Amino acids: CASSQPGGNEQFF.

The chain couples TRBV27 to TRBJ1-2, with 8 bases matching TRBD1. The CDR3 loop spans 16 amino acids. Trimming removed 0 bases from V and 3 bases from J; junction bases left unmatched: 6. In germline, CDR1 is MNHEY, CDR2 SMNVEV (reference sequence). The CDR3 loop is CASSLSDRVSDYGYTF. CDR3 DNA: TGTGCCAGCAGTTTATCGGACAGGGTGTCTGACTATGGCTACACCTTC.

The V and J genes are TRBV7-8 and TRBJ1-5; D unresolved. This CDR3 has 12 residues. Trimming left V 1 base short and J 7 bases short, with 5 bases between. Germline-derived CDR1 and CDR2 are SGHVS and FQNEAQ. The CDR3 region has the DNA TGTGCCAGCAGCTTAGGGAGACAGCCCCAGCATTTT. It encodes CASSLGRQPQHF. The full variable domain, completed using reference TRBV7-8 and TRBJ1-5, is GAGVSQSPRYKVAKRGQDVALRCDPISGHVSLFWYQQALGQGPEFLTYFQNEAQLDKSGLPSDRFFAERPEGSVSTLKIQRTQQEDSAVYLCASSLGRQPQHFGDGTRLSIL.

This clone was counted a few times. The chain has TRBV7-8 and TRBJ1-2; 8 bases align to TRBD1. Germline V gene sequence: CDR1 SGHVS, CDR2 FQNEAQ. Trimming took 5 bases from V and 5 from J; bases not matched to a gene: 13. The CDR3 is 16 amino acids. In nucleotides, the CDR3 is TGTGCCAGCAGCCCGGGGGACAGGCCCTCGGGGTATGGCTACACCTTC. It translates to CASSPGDRPSGYGYTF.